The 19 T cell receptor beta chains reported below all come from one sample, sequenced in a study of blood T cell repertoires in COVID-19. The table came from immunoSEQ multiplex PCR; TCRdb's copy has only in-frame clones and leaves some out. The sample contains tens of thousands of clones, about 88% of which appear only once. The specimen sequenced was peripheral blood. These receptors came from a man aged 45 to 65 with acute or convalescent COVID-19.

V usage is TRBV28 and J usage is TRBJ1-2; TRBD1 matches 10 bases. With 6 bases clipped from V and 0 bases from J, the junction kept 7 bases outside the gene matches. CDR3 length equals 16 residues. The germline V gene has CDR1 MDHEN and CDR2 SYDVKM. CDR3 protein: CASSGQGGTSNYGYTF. CDR3 DNA sequence: TGTGCCAGCAGCGGACAGGGGGGTACCTCTAACTATGGCTACACCTTC.

V is TRBV7-8 and J is TRBJ1-3, with 7 positions matching TRBD1. CDR1 and CDR2 (germline): SGHVS, FQNEAQ. The CDR3 covers 15 residues. J gave up 6 bases and V 1 base, and 6 bases lay outside the gene matches. CDR3 protein: CASSLGFRGTNTIYF. The CDR3, as DNA: TGTGCCAGCAGCTTAGGCTTCAGGGGGACAAACACCATATATTTT.

This chain links TRBV10-3 with TRBJ1-2; 9 nucleotides line up with TRBD1. J lost 1 base, V lost 0 bases, and 6 bases had no gene match. In germline, CDR1 is ENHRY, CDR2 SYGVKD. The CDR3 runs to 17 residues. The CDR3 loop is CAISESFTTGGNYGYTF. The CDR3 DNA reads TGTGCCATCAGTGAGTCCTTTACGACAGGGGGTAACTATGGCTACACCTTC.

J is TRBJ2-5 and V is TRBV18; 11 nucleotides agree with TRBD1. CDR3 length: 18 amino acids. Germline V gene lookup returns CDR1 KGHSH and CDR2 LQKENI. The J segment lost 1 base and the V segment lost 3 bases, leaving 10 bases of the junction unmatched. CDR3 bases: TGTGCCAGCTCACCCCCCCGATTGGGACAGGGGGTCCAAGAGACCCAGTACTTC. This encodes CASSPPRLGQGVQETQYF.

The chain carries TRBV6-5 and TRBJ1-4, with a possible D match to TRBD1 (5 bases). Per the germline V gene, CDR1 is MNHEY and CDR2 is SVGAGI. The CDR3 is 15 amino acids. Trimming removed 5 bases from V and 1 base from J, with 11 bases in between. CDR3 DNA sequence: TGTGCCAGCAGTAAAACAGGAGAAACTAATGAAAAACTGTTTTTT. Translated: CASSKTGETNEKLFF.

V is TRBV14 and J is TRBJ2-7, with TRBD2 as a possible D gene (5 bases). The CDR3 loop spans 12 amino acids. Trimming left V 8 bases short and J 1 base short, with 9 bases between. The germline V gene encodes CDR1 SGHDN and CDR2 FVKESK. The CDR3 coding sequence is TGTGCCAGCGGGGAGACTTCCTACGAGCAGTACTTC. It yields the protein CASGETSYEQYF.

This rearrangement joins TRBV19 to TRBJ1-2, with TRBD1 identical over 8 bases. Germline CDR1 reads LNHDA; CDR2 reads SQIVND (reference sequence). J lost 5 bases, V lost 9 bases, and 8 bases had no gene match. This CDR3 is built from 13 residues. The CDR3 loop is CASCATGEYGYTF. The CDR3 DNA is TGTGCCAGCTGCGCGACAGGGGAGTATGGCTACACCTTC. The full variable domain, with the rest looked up from reference TRBV19 and TRBJ1-2, is DGGITQSPKYLFRKEGQNVTLSCEQNLNHDAMYWYRQDPGQGLRLIYYSQIVNDFQKGDIAEGYSVSREKKESFPLTVTSAQKNPTAFYLCASCATGEYGYTFGSGTRLTVV.

This chain connects TRBV7-3 to TRBJ2-1; 12 bases map to TRBD2. CDR1 and CDR2 from the germline V gene are SGHTA and FQGTGA. J gave up 6 bases and V 6 bases, and 6 bases lay outside the gene matches. The CDR3 has 15 residues. The CDR3 nucleotides are TGTGCCAGCAGGCTGACTAGCGGGAGTTCCAATGAGCAGTTCTTC. As protein: CASRLTSGSSNEQFF.

This clone is a singleton in its sample. A junction boundary mismatches the germline segment, possibly from a read error. The chain has TRBV18 and TRBJ2-7; TRBD2 aligns across 7 bases. The CDR3 loop spans 13 amino acids. In germline, CDR1 is KGHSH, CDR2 LQKENI. CDR3 protein: CASSRGAAGELRF. In nucleotides, the CDR3 is TGTGCCAGCTCGCGGGGCGCGGCGGGGGAACTACGCTTC.

This chain joins TRBV5-1 and TRBJ2-1, with 9 bases aligning to TRBD2. V lost 4 bases, J lost 0 bases, and 2 bases stayed unmatched. CDR3 length: 15 residues. Germline CDR1 SGHRS, CDR2 YFSETQ. The CDR3 sequence is CASSKTSGSYNEQFF. In nucleotides, the CDR3 is TGCGCCAGCAGCAAGACTAGCGGCTCCTACAATGAGCAGTTCTTC.

The CDR3: CASARTSRTGELFF. CDR3 DNA sequence: TGCGCCAGCGCTCGGACTAGCCGCACCGGGGAGCTGTTTTTT. The rearrangement joins TRBV5-1 to TRBJ2-2; 8 nucleotides match TRBD2. V was clipped by 7 bases and J by 4 bases; unmatched bases: 6. Germline values: CDR1 SGHRS, CDR2 YFSETQ. The CDR3 has 14 amino acids.

J is TRBJ2-7 and V is TRBV25-1; 9 bases agree with TRBD1. From germline, CDR1 is MGHDK and CDR2 SYGVNS. The length of the CDR3 is 16 residues. The V gene end was trimmed by 5 bases and the J gene end by 6 bases; junction bases not matched to a gene: 14. The CDR3 nucleotides are TGTGCCAGCAGTAAATTGTCCGGGACAGGGCTTTTCGAGCAGTACTTC. Residues: CASSKLSGTGLFEQYF.

The rearrangement joins TRBV5-1 to TRBJ2-7; D not resolved. The CDR3 runs 13 residues. V lost 2 bases and J 1 base, leaving 7 bases between the germline ends. The germline gives CDR1 SGHRS, CDR2 YFSETQ. The CDR3 loop reads CASSLARSYEQYF. CDR3 bases: TGCGCCAGCAGCTTAGCAAGATCCTACGAGCAGTACTTC.

The V call is TRBV7-9, the J call TRBJ2-3, with no clear D. Trimming shortened V by 1 base and J by 2 bases, and 10 bases separated the two germline ends. The CDR3 extends over 15 amino acids. CDR1 is SEHNR and CDR2 is FQNEAQ in the germline V gene (reference sequence). CDR3 sequence: CASSLGGGFTDTQYF. DNA of the CDR3: TGTGCCAGCAGCTTAGGCGGTGGTTTCACAGATACGCAGTATTTT.

The rearrangement uses TRBV19 and TRBJ1-6; possible D gene TRBD1, 5 bases. The CDR3 covers 15 residues. The germline V and J ends were trimmed by 5 bases and 7 bases, with 15 bases remaining between them. CDR1 is LNHDA, CDR2 SQIVND, per germline (reference sequence). The CDR3 bases are TGTGCCAGTAGTCTCAATTCAGGGAGGAATTCACCCCTCCACTTT. It is translated as CASSLNSGRNSPLHF.

The rearrangement uses TRBV3-1 (or the pseudogene TRBV3-2) and TRBJ1-6; weak D call: TRBD1 (6 bases). V lost 0 bases and J 9 bases, leaving 12 bases between the germline ends. Germline V gene data show CDR1 as LGHDT and CDR2 as YNNKEL (reference sequence). This CDR3 comprises 15 residues. The CDR3 nucleotides are TGTGCCAGCAGCCAAGATCTGTACAGGGCTTCACCCCTCCACTTT. Protein sequence: CASSQDLYRASPLHF.

The chain uses TRBV5-5 and TRBJ1-4; D unresolved. The germline CDR1 and CDR2 sequences are SGHKS and YYEKEE (reference sequence). CDR3 size: 13 residues. V lost 2 bases to trimming and J lost 5 bases, with 7 bases between them. For the CDR3, the DNA is TGTGCCAGCAGCTTCGAACAAAATGAAAAACTGTTTTTT. It specifies CASSFEQNEKLFF.

The genes are TRBV6-5 and TRBJ2-7; 8 positions agree with TRBD2. After removal of 6 bases from V and 2 bases from J, the junction contained 3 bases not matched to a gene. CDR3 length equals 13 residues. Germline lookup yields CDR1 MNHEY and CDR2 SVGAGI. DNA for the CDR3: TGTGCCAGCAGCTGGGGACTAGCCTACGAGCAGTACTTC. This encodes CASSWGLAYEQYF.

The V gene is TRBV10-2, the J gene TRBJ2-5, with D unresolved. V was cut by 4 bases and J by 3 bases, with 3 bases left in between. The CDR3 spans 11 residues. Germline V gene lookup returns CDR1 WSHSY and CDR2 SAAADI. CDR3 loop: CASSAKETQYF. The CDR3 coding sequence is TGCGCCAGCAGTGCCAAAGAGACCCAGTACTTC.